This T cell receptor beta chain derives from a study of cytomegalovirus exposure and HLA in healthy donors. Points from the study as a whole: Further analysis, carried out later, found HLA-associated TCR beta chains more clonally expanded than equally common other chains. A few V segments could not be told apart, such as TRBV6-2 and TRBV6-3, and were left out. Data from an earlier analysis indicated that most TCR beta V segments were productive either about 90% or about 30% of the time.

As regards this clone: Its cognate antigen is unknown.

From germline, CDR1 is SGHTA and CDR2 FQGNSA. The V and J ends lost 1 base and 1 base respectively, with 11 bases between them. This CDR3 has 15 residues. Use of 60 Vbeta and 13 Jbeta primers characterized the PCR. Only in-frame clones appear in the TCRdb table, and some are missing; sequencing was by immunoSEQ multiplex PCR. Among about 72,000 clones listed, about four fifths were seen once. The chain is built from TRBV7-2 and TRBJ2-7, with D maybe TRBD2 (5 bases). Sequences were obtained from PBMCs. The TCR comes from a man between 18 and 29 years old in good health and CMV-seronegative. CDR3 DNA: TGTGCCAGCAGCTTAGTTCCGGGAAATTCCTACGAGCAGTACTTC. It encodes CASSLVPGNSYEQYF.